Shown below are 20 T cell receptor beta chains from a single sample sequenced in a study of PD-1 blockade in mismatch repair-deficient tumors. Sequenced by immunoSEQ multiplex PCR; TCRdb stores in-frame clones only, minus some. The data contain 80,000 to 130,000 clones, approximately 80% of them singletons. Sequenced here: peripheral blood, sampled roughly eight months after starting pembrolizumab. The source of these receptors is an adult with mismatch repair-deficient cancer.

The chain links TRBV7-9 to TRBJ2-7; TRBD2 agrees at 7 bases. The trim removed 5 bases at V and 3 bases at J, leaving 10 bases unmatched. Germline CDR1 is SEHNR and CDR2 is FQNEAQ (reference sequence). This CDR3 comprises 15 residues. CDR3 sequence reads: CASSLKGGTLYEQYF. The CDR3 nucleotides read TGTGCCAGCAGCCTCAAGGGAGGGACCCTCTACGAGCAGTACTTC. The entire variable domain, with the rest obtained from reference TRBV7-9 and TRBJ2-7, is as follows: DTGVSQNPRHKITKRGQNVTFRCDPISEHNRLYWYRQTLGQGPEFLTYFQNEAQLEKSRLLSDRFSAERPKGSFSTLEIQRTEQGDSAMYLCASSLKGGTLYEQYFGPGTRLTVT.

The chain carries TRBV15 and TRBJ2-7; the D call may be TRBD1 or TRBD2 (5 bases each). This CDR3 is 17 amino acids long. Germline V gives CDR1 LNHNV, CDR2 YYDKDF (reference sequence). V gave up 5 bases and J gave up 3 bases, with 23 bases separating them. The CDR3 nucleotides read TGTGCCACCAGCGACGCGAACCGGGACCCCCTACGCTACGAGCAGTACTTC. Protein: CATSDANRDPLRYEQYF.

The rearrangement uses TRBV19 and TRBJ2-1; D perhaps matches TRBD1 (5 bases). The V gene's germline CDR1 is LNHDA and CDR2 SQIVND (reference sequence). The CDR3 is made up of 15 amino acids. V was clipped by 5 bases and J by 8 bases, with 19 bases between them. In DNA, the CDR3 is TGTGCCAGTAGTTTGATCAGGGCGCAGCTCTATGAGCAGTTCTTC. Its protein is CASSLIRAQLYEQFF.

V and J are TRBV29-1 and TRBJ2-1, with 7 bases fitting TRBD1. Germline CDR1 reads SQVTM; CDR2 reads ANQGSEA. The length of the CDR3 is 17 residues. The junction had 11 bases not matched to a gene; V was cut back by 3 bases and J by 0 bases. CDR3 loop: CSVDGTVDSSSYNEQFF. The CDR3, as DNA: TGCAGCGTTGACGGGACAGTTGATTCCTCCTCCTACAATGAGCAGTTCTTC.

V is TRBV30 and J is TRBJ2-3; 11 nucleotides agree with TRBD2. The germline gives CDR1 GTSNPN, CDR2 SVGIG (reference sequence). Trimming took 2 bases from V and 0 from J; bases not matched to a gene: 4. This CDR3 has 16 residues. CDR3 in amino acids: CAWSPGLAVSTDTQYF. For the CDR3, the DNA is TGTGCCTGGAGTCCGGGACTAGCGGTTAGCACAGATACGCAGTATTTT.

This rearrangement joins TRBV6-5 to TRBJ1-3; D possibly corresponds to TRBD1 (5 bases). V was cut by 5 bases and J by 4 bases, with 12 bases left in between. The CDR3 extends over 14 amino acids. The V gene's germline CDR1 is MNHEY and CDR2 SVGAGI. The CDR3 here is CASSPNPGGNTIYF. For the CDR3, the DNA is TGTGCCAGCAGTCCCAACCCAGGGGGAAACACCATATATTTT.

The rearrangement uses TRBV25-1 and TRBJ1-5; D might be TRBD1 (5 bases). V was clipped by 4 bases and J by 8 bases, with 12 bases between them. This CDR3 region has 13 residues. Germline CDR1 MGHDK, CDR2 SYGVNS. Here the CDR3 reads CASSGQGLKPQHF. The CDR3 nucleotides are TGTGCCAGCAGTGGTCAGGGTCTGAAGCCCCAGCATTTT.

The J gene is TRBJ2-7, the V gene TRBV11-3, with 11 bases fitting TRBD1. The junction had 7 bases not matched to a gene; V was cut back by 0 bases and J by 3 bases. There are 17 residues in the CDR3. The germline V gene has CDR1 SGHNT and CDR2 YENEEA. The DNA of the CDR3 is TGTGCCAGCAGCTTAGATTCGGGACAGGGGGTAATCTACGAGCAGTACTTC. Translating gives CASSLDSGQGVIYEQYF.

This clone has just one count. CDR3 DNA: TGCGCCAGCAGCTTGGGAGGTCGGGCGCAGTTGGTCTACGAGCAGTACTTC. Translation: CASSLGGRAQLVYEQYF. J is TRBJ2-7 and V is TRBV5-1; D gene unclear. CDR1 and CDR2 from the germline V gene are SGHRS and YFSETQ. The CDR3 totals 17 residues. With 0 bases removed from V and 3 bases from J, the gap between germline ends came to 19 bases.

This sequence joins TRBV2 and TRBJ2-3; no firm D call. The CDR3 is 14 residues long. Trimming removed 6 bases from V and 3 bases from J, with 13 bases in between. Per germline, CDR1 SNHLY and CDR2 FYNNEI. CDR3 DNA: TGTGCCAGCAGGTCTAACTACTTGACAGATACGCAGTATTTT. Residues: CASRSNYLTDTQYF.

This clone was detected once. The chain couples TRBV2 to TRBJ2-3, with D perhaps being TRBD1 or TRBD2 (6 bases each). Germline-derived CDR1 and CDR2 are SNHLY and FYNNEI. The V end lost 4 bases, the J end lost 5 bases, and 16 bases lay between the germline ends. The CDR3 has 15 residues. The CDR3 DNA is TGTGCCAGCAGTGTTGGCGGGACATTGAGAGATACGCAGTATTTT. Its translation is CASSVGGTLRDTQYF.

The CDR3 here is CASSAGGNTEAFF. For the CDR3, the DNA is TGTGCCAGCAGCGCTGGGGGTAACACTGAAGCTTTCTTT. The V gene is TRBV7-9, the J gene TRBJ1-1, with a tentative D call TRBD1 (5 bases). The germline V gene has CDR1 SEHNR and CDR2 FQNEAQ (reference sequence). Trimming shortened V by 5 bases and J by 2 bases, and 9 bases separated the two germline ends. The CDR3 is 13 amino acids.

The genes are TRBV5-1 and TRBJ2-3; D perhaps matches TRBD1 (5 bases). V was clipped by 7 bases and J by 1 base, with 16 bases between them. This CDR3 has 15 residues. Germline lookup yields CDR1 SGHRS and CDR2 YFSETQ. The CDR3 nucleotides read TGCGCCAGCGGCCAGGGTTCCTACGGCACAGATACGCAGTATTTT. Protein: CASGQGSYGTDTQYF.

This chain joins TRBV19 and TRBJ1-5, with D possibly matching TRBD1 (6 bases). Germline CDR1 and CDR2: LNHDA and SQIVND (reference sequence). V lost 6 bases and J lost 3, with 12 bases in between. The CDR3 contains 14 residues. The CDR3 DNA reads as TGTGCCAGTAGGGAAGGACAGTTCAATCAGCCCCAGCATTTT. Translating gives CASREGQFNQPQHF.

The chain couples TRBV28 to TRBJ2-7; 15 bases agree with TRBD2. The ends lost 2 bases at V and 3 bases at J; junction bases unmatched: 8. The CDR3 is 18 amino acids. Germline CDR1 MDHEN, CDR2 SYDVKM. CDR3 amino acids: CASSLLGLAGGPDYEQYF. The CDR3 DNA follows: TGTGCCAGCAGTTTACTCGGACTAGCGGGAGGGCCGGACTACGAGCAGTACTTC.

This clone was observed a handful of times. J is TRBJ2-3 and V is TRBV2, with 9 bases lining up with TRBD2. The J segment lost 3 bases and the V segment lost 8 bases, leaving 18 bases of the junction unmatched. The CDR3 covers 18 residues. CDR1 is SNHLY and CDR2 is FYNNEI in the germline V gene. In DNA, the CDR3 is TGTGCCAGCCAGAGAACGGCTAGCGGGACGGTTGGAACAGATACGCAGTATTTT. Translation: CASQRTASGTVGTDTQYF.

The CDR3 is CAAARRAGQYNEQFF. CDR3 DNA sequence: TGTGCCGCAGCTAGGCGAGCGGGTCAGTACAATGAGCAGTTCTTC. J is TRBJ2-1 and V is TRBV6-4, with a possible D match to TRBD2 (6 bases). The germline gives CDR1 MRHNA, CDR2 SNTAGT. The CDR3 totals 15 residues. V was trimmed by 11 bases and J by 4 bases, leaving 21 bases between them.

The chain has TRBV18 and TRBJ1-1; 7 nucleotides agree with TRBD1. This CDR3 spans 15 amino acids. V was clipped by 3 bases and J by 4 bases; unmatched bases: 8. In germline, CDR1 is KGHSH, CDR2 LQKENI. The CDR3: CASSPGQVRSTEAFF. The CDR3 nucleotides are TGTGCCAGCTCACCCGGACAGGTGAGGAGCACTGAAGCTTTCTTT. Variable domain in full (rest from reference TRBV18 and TRBJ1-1): NAGVMQNPRHLVRRRGQEARLRCSPMKGHSHVYWYRQLPEEGLKFMVYLQKENIIDESGMPKERFSAEFPKEGPSILRIQQVVRGDSAAYFCASSPGQVRSTEAFFGQGTRLTVV.

Only a few counts were recorded for this clone. The genes are TRBV11-3 and TRBJ2-1; D gene uncertain. The CDR3 is 12 amino acids. CDR1 and CDR2 from the germline V gene are SGHNT and YENEEA. Deletions cut 2 bases from V and 7 bases from J, with 6 bases between. CDR3: CASSLRKNEQFF. For the CDR3, the DNA is TGTGCCAGCAGCTTAAGGAAGAATGAGCAGTTCTTC.

V and J are TRBV5-4 and TRBJ1-1, with TRBD1 matching over 7 bases. The CDR3 is made up of 14 amino acids. After removal of 2 bases from V and 5 bases from J, the junction contained 6 bases not matched to a gene. The germline gives CDR1 SGHNT, CDR2 YYREEE (reference sequence). The CDR3 DNA is TGTGCCAGCAGCTTTACAGGGGTCCAAACTGAAGCTTTCTTT. Protein sequence: CASSFTGVQTEAFF.